A selection of T cell receptor beta chains follows, all from one sample in a study of blood T cell repertoires in COVID-19. The data were produced by immunoSEQ multiplex PCR, yet TCRdb's version contains in-frame clones alone and is incomplete. Seen here are roughly 20,000 clones, 89% observed once, and the top ten hold approximately 24%. The source material was peripheral blood. The receptors originated from a human donor with active COVID-19. The donor label of this sample is uncertain. CDR3s include the opening cysteine and the closing phenylalanine or tryptophan. A D gene is named only where the DNA matches it firmly. Where a row states a size, it is once, few, many or the class of an expanded clone; other rows omit it.

-	TRBV6-1	TRBJ2-3	-	CASSEMPTSDTQYF	TGTGCCAGCAGTGAAATGCCTACCTCAGATACGCAGTATTTT
-	TRBV6-5	TRBJ2-5	TRBD2	CASSKAASGDETQYF	TGTGCCAGCAGCAAGGCGGCTAGCGGGGATGAGACCCAGTACTTC
-	TRBV7-2	TRBJ1-3	TRBD1	CASSDSGGGNTIYF	TGTGCCAGCAGCGATTCAGGGGGTGGAAACACCATATATTTT
-	TRBV19	TRBJ2-2	-	CASSISGSNTGELFF	TGTGCCAGTAGTATTTCGGGGTCGAACACCGGGGAGCTGTTTTTT
-	TRBV19	TRBJ2-3	TRBD2	CASSISGSLLGTDTQYF	TGTGCCAGTAGTATCAGCGGGAGCCTACTGGGCACAGATACGCAGTATTTT
-	TRBV6-6	TRBJ2-3	TRBD1	CASRRQGTTDTQYF	TGTGCCAGCAGACGACAGGGGACCACAGATACGCAGTATTTT
-	TRBV5-1	TRBJ2-5	TRBD1	CASSTGQGAGETQYF	TGCGCCAGCAGCACCGGACAGGGGGCTGGGGAGACCCAGTACTTC
-	TRBV7-9	TRBJ2-5	TRBD2	CASSVGLAGGQETQYF	TGTGCCAGCAGCGTCGGACTAGCGGGGGGCCAAGAGACCCAGTACTTC
once	TRBV5-1	TRBJ1-3	-	CASSLARTEGNTIYF	TGCGCCAGCAGCTTGGCCAGGACAGAAGGAAACACCATATATTTT
-	TRBV7-8	TRBJ2-3	TRBD2	CASSFLAGGSKDTQYF	TGTGCCAGCAGCTTCCTAGCGGGAGGGTCGAAAGATACGCAGTATTTT
-	TRBV9	TRBJ2-3	TRBD2	CASSVGLAVTSSTDTQYF	TGTGCCAGCAGCGTAGGACTAGCGGTAACATCTAGCACAGATACGCAGTATTTT
-	TRBV5-1	TRBJ2-5	-	CASSSGGSMGETQYF	TGCGCCAGCAGCTCTGGGGGGAGTATGGGAGAGACCCAGTACTTC
-	TRBV6-5	TRBJ1-3	-	CASSLRGAPGNTIYF	TGTGCCAGCAGTCTCCGCGGGGCTCCTGGAAACACCATATATTTT
-	TRBV6-5	TRBJ1-5	-	CASSRKEGQPQHF	TGTGCCAGCAGTCGAAAAGAGGGTCAGCCCCAGCATTTT
-	TRBV28	TRBJ2-5	TRBD1	CASSLGGQAETQYF	TGTGCCAGCAGTTTAGGGGGACAGGCAGAGACCCAGTACTTC
-	TRBV10-1	TRBJ2-7	TRBD2	CASRAGTSGIYEQYF	TGCGCCAGCAGGGCCGGGACTAGCGGGATCTACGAGCAGTACTTC
-	TRBV7-3	TRBJ2-2	TRBD1	CASRPGTGSGELFF	TGTGCCAGCAGACCCGGGACAGGCTCAGGGGAGCTGTTTTTT
-	TRBV29-1	TRBJ1-1	TRBD1	CSVENRGIEAFF	TGCAGCGTTGAAAACAGGGGGATTGAAGCTTTCTTT